Sequencing of this T cell receptor (beta chain) was carried out in a study of radiotherapy plus CTLA-4 blockade in lung cancer. Only in-frame clones appear in the TCRdb table, and some are missing; sequencing was by immunoSEQ multiplex PCR. The sample includes about 60,000 clones, around four fifths of them seen just once. V was pared by 1 base and J by 5 bases, with 10 bases of the junction left unmatched. The CDR3 is 15 residues long. Germline loops: CDR1 GTSNPN, CDR2 SVGIG (reference sequence). This clone came up a few times. V and J are TRBV30 and TRBJ2-7; 8 bases agree with TRBD1. This clonotype originated in a human donor with non-small cell lung cancer who had a partial response to radiotherapy plus ipilimumab. Sequences were derived from peripheral blood, sampled from a patient treated with radiotherapy plus ipilimumab. DNA of the CDR3: TGTGCCTGGAGTGCTGGACAGGGCGACCCCCACGAGCAGTACTTC. It specifies CAWSAGQGDPHEQYF.